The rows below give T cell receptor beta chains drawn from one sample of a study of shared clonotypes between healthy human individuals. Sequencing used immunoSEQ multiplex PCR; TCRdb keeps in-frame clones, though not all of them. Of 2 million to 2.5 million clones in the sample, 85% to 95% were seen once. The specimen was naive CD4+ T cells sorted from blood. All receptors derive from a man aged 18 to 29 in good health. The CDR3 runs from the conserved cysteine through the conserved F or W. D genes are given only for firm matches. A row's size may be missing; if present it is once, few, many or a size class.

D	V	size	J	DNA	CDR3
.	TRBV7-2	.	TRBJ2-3	TGTGCCAGCAGCTTAGTTAGAAACCTTGGAACAGATACGCAGTATTTT	CASSLVRNLGTDTQYF
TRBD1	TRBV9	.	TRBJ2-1	TGTGCCAGCAGCGGCGGACAGGGGGCGTTCTTC	CASSGGQGAFF
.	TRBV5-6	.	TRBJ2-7	TGTGCCAGCTGTAATTGGGGCAGTATCAACGAGCAGTACTTC	CASCNWGSINEQYF
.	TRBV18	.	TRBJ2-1	TGTGCCAGCTCACCGGGAGGGGGTGAGCAGTTCTTC	CASSPGGGEQFF
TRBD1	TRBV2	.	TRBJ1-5	TGTGCCAGTCCGGACAGGCCGCCTAAGCCCCAGCATTTT	CASPDRPPKPQHF
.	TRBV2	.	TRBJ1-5	TGTGCCAGCAGTGCAGGCCTCAATCAGCCCCAGCATTTT	CASSAGLNQPQHF
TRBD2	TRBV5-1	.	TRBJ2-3	TGCGCCAGCAGCTTCCCGGGGGGTTCCACAGATACGCAGTATTTT	CASSFPGGSTDTQYF
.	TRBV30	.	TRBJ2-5	TGTGCCTGGACTTCCTCACGCCAAGAGACCCAGTACTTC	CAWTSSRQETQYF
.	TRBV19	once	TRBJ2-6	TGTGCCAGTAGTATAGGGGCTGGGGCCAACGTCCTGACTTTC	CASSIGAGANVLTF
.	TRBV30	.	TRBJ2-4	TGTGCCTGGGCACAGGGATCCAAAAACATTCAGTACTTC	CAWAQGSKNIQYF
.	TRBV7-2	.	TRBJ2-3	TGTGCCAGCAGCCTAGGCGGACAAAGCACAGATACGCAGTATTTT	CASSLGGQSTDTQYF
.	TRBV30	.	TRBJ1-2	TGTGCCTGGAGCTTAGGGACGGGGTCTAACTATGGCTACACCTTC	CAWSLGTGSNYGYTF
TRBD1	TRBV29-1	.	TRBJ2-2	TGCAGCGTGGGGGCAACGACAGGGGCAAACACCGGGGAGCTGTTTTTT	CSVGATTGANTGELFF
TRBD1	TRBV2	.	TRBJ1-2	TGTGCCAGCAAAACAGGGGTGGATCATGGCTACACCTTC	CASKTGVDHGYTF